This is a list of T cell receptor beta chains from one sample in a study of CD8 T cells in ankylosing spondylitis. TCRdb itself ran the 5' RACE reads through MiXCR, one entry per CDR3 protein. The sample lists roughly 68,000 distinct CDR3 sequences, approximately 5.7% occurring once. The sequenced material came from synovial fluid, either unsorted or a sorted T cell fraction (not recorded which). The receptors shown here come from a male donor with ankylosing spondylitis. Both conserved end residues are part of each CDR3. Clone sizes are given selectively: once, few, many, or a class where the clone is expanded.

many,TRBV4-3,TRBJ2-1,CASSQRSGLAEQFF
many,TRBV5-5,TRBJ2-1,CASSLGTGGFNEQFF
few,TRBV5-1,TRBJ2-3,CASSLDRGPLTDTQYF
-,TRBV7-9,TRBJ2-5,CASSLPGTSRETQYF
many,TRBV11-2,TRBJ1-5,CASSLAGQSNQPQHF
many,TRBV10-3,TRBJ2-3,CAISVLAGVRDTQYF
many,TRBV5-1,TRBJ2-1,CASSLEGARGNEQFF
-,TRBV19,TRBJ2-1,CASSTGLAGAHEQFF
-,TRBV20-1,TRBJ2-7,CSAGSLAGGTDEQYF
-,TRBV7-3,TRBJ1-1,CASSLTPVGTEAFF
many,TRBV7-3,TRBJ1-6,CASSETGYRNSPLHF
few,TRBV7-9,TRBJ2-1,CASSVGASLYYNEQFF
many,TRBV29-1,TRBJ2-1,CSVEPPGNEQFF
many,TRBV28,TRBJ1-5,CASTPASNQPQHF
many,TRBV3-1,TRBJ2-1,CASSRNFDNEQFF
many,TRBV12-3/TRBV12-4,TRBJ2-7,CASSPTSVSISYEQYF
-,TRBV4-2,TRBJ2-3,CASSQDFRITDTQYF
few,TRBV7-2,TRBJ1-1,CASGRDRGAEAFF
many,TRBV6-5,TRBJ2-7,CASSSLNRSPEQYF
-,TRBV30,TRBJ2-7,CAWGGQGNGGQYF
-,TRBV2,TRBJ2-6,CASSLWGALGANVLTF
-,TRBV20-1,TRBJ2-7,CSTTQGGGSYEQYF
-,TRBV11-2,TRBJ1-6,CASSLVGRGGSPLHF
many,TRBV14,TRBJ2-3,CASSPLLAGATQYF
-,TRBV5-1,TRBJ1-1,CASSLNGGTEAFF
few,TRBV7-2,TRBJ2-1,CASSLVTGRRNEQFF
few,TRBV6-1,TRBJ1-3,CASREGVNTIYF
many,TRBV7-2,TRBJ1-5,CASSLGSYQPQHF
-,TRBV25-1,TRBJ2-7,CASSESGGIWEQYF
-,TRBV11-3,TRBJ2-7,CASSFGPEQYF
few,TRBV5-1,TRBJ2-1,CASSLSSQGADEQFF
few,TRBV20-1,TRBJ1-4,CSARGGAGKLFF